The T cell receptor beta chain described here comes from a study of blood T cells in healthy people across ages. Study observations and caveats: Not knowing donor CMV status may have confounded expanded clonotype changes.

Combining a sample-barcoded 5' primer with a J-beta primer mix, a second PCR ran for 7 to 11 cycles. TCRdb recomputed calls from the 5' RACE reads with MiXCR, one row per CDR3 protein. The data contain about 640,000 distinct CDR3 sequences, roughly 53% of them seen just once; the ten biggest clones take up about two fifths. On this clonotype: As yet, its antigen is unknown.

This CDR3 is built from 14 residues. V lost 5 bases, J lost 1 base, and 14 bases lay in between. Per the germline V gene, CDR1 is DFQATT and CDR2 is SNEGSKA (reference sequence). Investigators took about 10 milliliters of peripheral blood from every donor. The rearrangement joins TRBV20-1 to TRBJ1-1; TRBD1 might be the D (6 bases). This TCR was recovered from a man aged 55 to 70 in good health. The sample consisted of blood. The CDR3 DNA reads as TGCAGTGCTCTCTCGGACAGCACGAACACTGAAGCTTTCTTT. As protein: CSALSDSTNTEAFF.